This T cell receptor (beta chain) was sequenced during a study of control samples from healthy donors and cancer patients. Profiling relied on immunoSEQ multiplex PCR, and the TCRdb table lists in-frame clones only, not all of them. The table shows 70,000 to 95,000 clones, with over 75% occurring only once. Germline loops: CDR1 KGHDR, CDR2 SFDVKD. CDR3 size: 17 residues. The germline V and J ends were trimmed by 6 bases and 0 bases, with 19 bases remaining between them. This clone turned up a few times. The clonotype originates from a man aged 50-60 years in good health. The chain carries TRBV24-1 and TRBJ1-1; D may be TRBD1 (5 bases). What was sequenced was blood. This CDR3 reads CATSISVTEKMNTEAFF. CDR3 bases: TGTGCCACCAGTATTTCGGTGACAGAAAAGATGAACACTGAAGCTTTCTTT.